This TCR beta chain is from a study of shared clonotypes between healthy human individuals. Germline-derived CDR1 and CDR2 are SGHAT and FQNNGV. V was cut by 0 bases and J by 6 bases, with 14 bases left in between. The CDR3 spans 15 residues. Clones were sequenced by immunoSEQ multiplex PCR, and TCRdb holds only the in-frame ones, with some missing. The table includes about 2.3 million clones, 92% detected once. Input material: naive CD4+ T cells from PBMCs. Subset reported: CD45RA+ positively selected. This chain connects TRBV11-2 to TRBJ1-2; D call uncertain. This receptor was identified in a man younger than 35 in good health. Some clones in this sample may be carry-over from other donors' samples. The CDR3 loop reads CASSLDRNIPNGYTF. The CDR3 nucleotides read TGTGCCAGCAGCTTAGATCGCAACATACCCAATGGCTACACCTTC.